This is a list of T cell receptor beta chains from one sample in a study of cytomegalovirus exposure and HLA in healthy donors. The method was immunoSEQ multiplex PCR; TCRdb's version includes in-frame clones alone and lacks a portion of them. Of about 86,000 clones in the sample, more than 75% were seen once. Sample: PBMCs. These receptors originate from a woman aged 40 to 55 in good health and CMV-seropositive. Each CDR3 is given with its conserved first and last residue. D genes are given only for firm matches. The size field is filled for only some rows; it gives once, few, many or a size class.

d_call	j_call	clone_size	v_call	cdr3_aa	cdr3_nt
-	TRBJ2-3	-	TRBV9	CASSWGGPTDTQYF	TGTGCCAGCAGCTGGGGGGGCCCCACAGATACGCAGTATTTT
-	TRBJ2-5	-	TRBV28	CASSVGARETQYF	TGTGCCAGCAGCGTGGGGGCTCGAGAGACCCAGTACTTC
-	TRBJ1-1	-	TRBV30	CAQQGEISTNTEAFF	TGTGCCCAACAGGGTGAGATTTCTACAAACACTGAAGCTTTCTTT
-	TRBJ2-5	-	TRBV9	CASSVDTGRGETQYF	TGTGCCAGCAGCGTAGATACAGGCCGGGGGGAGACCCAGTACTTC
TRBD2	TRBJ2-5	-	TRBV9	CASSVGSGGGIQETQYF	TGTGCCAGCAGCGTAGGAAGCGGCGGGGGGATCCAAGAGACCCAGTACTTC
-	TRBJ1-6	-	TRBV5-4	CASSLGAGREDSPLHF	TGTGCCAGCAGCTTGGGGGCAGGCAGGGAGGATTCACCCCTCCACTTT
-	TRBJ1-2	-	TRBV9	CASSAGGGASNYGYTF	TGTGCCAGCAGCGCTGGGGGAGGGGCCTCTAACTATGGCTACACCTTC
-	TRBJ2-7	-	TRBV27	CASSPPSQGAYEQYF	TGTGCCAGCAGTCCCCCTTCGCAGGGTGCCTACGAGCAGTACTTC
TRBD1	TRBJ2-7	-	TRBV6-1	CASSGSRTGAVEQYF	TGTGCCAGCAGTGGGAGCAGGACAGGGGCGGTCGAGCAGTACTTC
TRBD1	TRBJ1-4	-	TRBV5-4	CASSFPGGAGEKLFF	TGTGCCAGCAGCTTCCCAGGGGGCGCAGGTGAAAAACTGTTTTTT
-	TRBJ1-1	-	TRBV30	CAWADLGGTEAFF	TGTGCCTGGGCGGACCTGGGGGGGACTGAAGCTTTCTTT
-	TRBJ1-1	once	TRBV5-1	CASSLEGQTNTEAFF	TGCGCCAGCAGCTTGGAGGGGCAGACTAACACTGAAGCTTTCTTT
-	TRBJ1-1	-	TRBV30	CAWSTGSGGAFF	TGTGCCTGGAGTACAGGGTCGGGGGGAGCTTTCTTT
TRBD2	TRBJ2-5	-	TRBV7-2	CASSSTSLETQYF	TGTGCCAGCAGCTCGACTAGCCTGGAGACCCAGTACTTC
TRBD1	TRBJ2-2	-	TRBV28	CASSSISGGGSTGELFF	TGTGCCAGCAGTTCCATTTCAGGGGGCGGTAGCACCGGGGAGCTGTTTTTT
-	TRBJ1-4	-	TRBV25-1	CASSEGRKVEKLFF	TGTGCCAGCAGTGAGGGCAGGAAAGTGGAAAAACTGTTTTTT
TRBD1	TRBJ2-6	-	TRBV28	CASSLSRGRINAGANVLTF	TGTGCCAGCAGTTTATCGAGGGGGCGCATAAACGCTGGGGCCAACGTCCTGACTTTC
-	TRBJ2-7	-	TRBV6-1	CASRSGEGSYEQYF	TGTGCCAGCCGGTCGGGAGAGGGCTCCTACGAGCAGTACTTC
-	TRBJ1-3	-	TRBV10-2	CASREGGNAGNTIYF	TGCGCCAGCAGGGAAGGGGGAAATGCTGGAAACACCATATATTTT
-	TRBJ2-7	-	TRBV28	CASTAWSGVAYEQYF	TGTGCCAGCACCGCCTGGAGCGGTGTTGCCTACGAGCAGTACTTC
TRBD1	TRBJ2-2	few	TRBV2	CASSVRDRGPGELFF	TGTGCCAGCAGTGTTCGTGACAGGGGGCCCGGGGAGCTGTTTTTT
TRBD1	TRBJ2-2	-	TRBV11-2	CASSPDRGKQNTGELFF	TGTGCCAGCAGCCCGGACAGGGGGAAGCAAAACACCGGGGAGCTGTTTTTT
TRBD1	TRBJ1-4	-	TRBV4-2	CASSQEAGTGVEKLFF	TGTGCCAGCAGCCAAGAGGCCGGGACAGGGGTTGAAAAACTGTTTTTT
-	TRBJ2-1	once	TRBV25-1	CASSELGHEQFF	TGTGCCAGCAGTGAACTCGGACACGAGCAGTTCTTC
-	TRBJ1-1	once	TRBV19	CASNPRAGRAGEAFF	TGTGCCAGTAACCCCCGGGCAGGTAGGGCGGGTGAAGCTTTCTTT
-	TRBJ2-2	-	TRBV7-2	CASSSPANTGELFF	TGTGCCAGCAGCTCCCCGGCGAACACCGGGGAGCTGTTTTTT
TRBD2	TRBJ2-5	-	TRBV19	CASSIAPGLAGDGEETQYF	TGTGCCAGTAGTATCGCACCGGGACTAGCGGGAGACGGGGAGGAGACCCAGTACTTC
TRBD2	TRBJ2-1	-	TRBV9	CASSVVGRGGFNEQFF	TGTGCCAGCAGCGTAGTGGGGCGGGGGGGCTTCAATGAGCAGTTCTTC
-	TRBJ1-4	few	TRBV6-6	CASSYSRGNEKLFF	TGTGCCAGCAGTTACTCGAGGGGGAATGAAAAACTGTTTTTT
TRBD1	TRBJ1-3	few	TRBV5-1	CASSLAPTGFTSGNTIYF	TGCGCCAGCAGCTTGGCCCCGACAGGGTTCACCTCTGGAAACACCATATATTTT
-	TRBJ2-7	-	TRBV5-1	CASSKDSDSYEQYF	TGCGCCAGCAGCAAAGATAGTGACTCCTACGAGCAGTACTTC
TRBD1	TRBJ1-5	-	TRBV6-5	CASSPQGANQPQHF	TGTGCCAGCAGCCCCCAGGGGGCGAATCAGCCCCAGCATTTT
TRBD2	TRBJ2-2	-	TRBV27	CASSLGLAGGTGELFF	TGTGCCAGCAGTTTAGGGCTAGCGGGAGGCACCGGGGAGCTGTTTTTT
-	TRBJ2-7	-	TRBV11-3	CASSLPTVWSDEQYF	TGTGCCAGCAGCCTACCAACAGTTTGGTCGGATGAGCAGTACTTC
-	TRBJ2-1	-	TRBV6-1	CASTAPGLRSNEQFF	TGTGCCAGCACCGCGCCGGGACTTCGGAGCAATGAGCAGTTCTTC
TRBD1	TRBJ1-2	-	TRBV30	CALDRAPWRDYGYTF	TGTGCCCTCGACAGGGCCCCCTGGAGGGACTATGGCTACACCTTC
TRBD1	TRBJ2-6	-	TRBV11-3	CASSPGTGSSGANVLTF	TGTGCCAGCAGCCCCGGGACAGGCTCTTCTGGGGCCAACGTCCTGACTTTC
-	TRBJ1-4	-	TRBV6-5	CASSYNPGNNEKLFF	TGTGCCAGCAGTTACAACCCAGGGAATAATGAAAAACTGTTTTTT
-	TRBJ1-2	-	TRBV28	CASSLAGDGYTF	TGTGCCAGCAGTTTAGCCGGGGATGGCTACACCTTC
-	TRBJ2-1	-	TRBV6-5	CASSSGFREQFF	TGTGCCAGCAGTAGCGGTTTCAGGGAGCAGTTCTTC
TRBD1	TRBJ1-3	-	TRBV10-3	CAIRGTVSGNTIYF	TGTGCCATCAGGGGGACAGTCTCTGGAAACACCATATATTTT
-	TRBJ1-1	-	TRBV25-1	CASSEYTGSGGAFF	TGTGCCAGCAGTGAATACACAGGGTCTGGTGGGGCTTTCTTT
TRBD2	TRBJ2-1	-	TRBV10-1	CASKPTSGVYNEQFF	TGCGCCAGCAAACCTACTAGCGGGGTTTACAATGAGCAGTTCTTC
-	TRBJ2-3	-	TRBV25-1	CASSRTIADTQYF	TGTGCCAGCAGTCGTACGATAGCAGATACGCAGTATTTT
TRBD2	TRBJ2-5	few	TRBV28	CASSLVAGVVTGETQYF	TGTGCCAGCAGTTTAGTAGCGGGAGTAGTAACGGGGGAGACCCAGTACTTC
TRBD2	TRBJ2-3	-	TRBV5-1	CASSYRGGYRTDTQYF	TGCGCCAGCAGCTACCGGGGGGGCTATCGCACAGATACGCAGTATTTT
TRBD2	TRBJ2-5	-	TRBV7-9	CASSLAGGVFKTQYF	TGTGCCAGCAGCCTTGCGGGGGGGGTTTTTAAGACCCAGTACTTC
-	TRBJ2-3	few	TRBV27	CASSVDWSSTDTQYF	TGTGCCAGCAGCGTGGACTGGTCTAGCACAGATACGCAGTATTTT